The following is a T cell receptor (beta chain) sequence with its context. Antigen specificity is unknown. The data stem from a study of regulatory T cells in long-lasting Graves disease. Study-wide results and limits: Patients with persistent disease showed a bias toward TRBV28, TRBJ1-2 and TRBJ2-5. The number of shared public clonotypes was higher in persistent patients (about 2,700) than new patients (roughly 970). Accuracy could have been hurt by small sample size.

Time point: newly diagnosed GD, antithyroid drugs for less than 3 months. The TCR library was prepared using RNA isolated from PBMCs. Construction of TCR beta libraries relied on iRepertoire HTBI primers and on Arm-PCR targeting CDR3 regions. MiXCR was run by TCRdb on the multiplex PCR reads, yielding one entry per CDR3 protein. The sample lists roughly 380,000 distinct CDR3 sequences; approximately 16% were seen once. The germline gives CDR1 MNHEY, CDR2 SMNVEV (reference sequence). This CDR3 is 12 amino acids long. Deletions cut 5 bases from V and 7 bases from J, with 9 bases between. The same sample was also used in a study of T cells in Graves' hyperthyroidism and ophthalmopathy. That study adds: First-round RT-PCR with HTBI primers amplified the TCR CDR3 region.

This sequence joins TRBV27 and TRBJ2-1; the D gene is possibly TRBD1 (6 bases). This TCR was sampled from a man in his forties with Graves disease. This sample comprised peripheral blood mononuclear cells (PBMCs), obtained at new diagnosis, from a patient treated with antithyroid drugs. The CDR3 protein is CASSKQGNEQFF. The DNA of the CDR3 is TGTGCCAGCAGTAAGCAGGGGAATGAGCAGTTCTTC.